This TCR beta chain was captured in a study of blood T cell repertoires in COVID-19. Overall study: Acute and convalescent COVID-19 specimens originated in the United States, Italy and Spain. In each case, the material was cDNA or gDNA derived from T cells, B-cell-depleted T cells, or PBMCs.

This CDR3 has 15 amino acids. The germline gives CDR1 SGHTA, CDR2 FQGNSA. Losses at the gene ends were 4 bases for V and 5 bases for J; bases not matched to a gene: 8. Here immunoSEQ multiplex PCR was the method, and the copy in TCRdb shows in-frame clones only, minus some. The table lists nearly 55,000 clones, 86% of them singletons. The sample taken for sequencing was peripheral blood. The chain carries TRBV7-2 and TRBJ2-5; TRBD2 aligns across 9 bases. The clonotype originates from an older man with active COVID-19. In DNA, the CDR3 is TGTGCCAGCAGCTCAGACGCGGGGGGGCAGGAGACCCAGTACTTC. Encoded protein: CASSSDAGGQETQYF.